This is a list of T cell receptor beta chains from one sample in a study of spatial heterogeneity in lung cancer. TCRdb independently ran MiXCR on the 5' RACE reads; one entry per CDR3 protein. The sample yields about 18,000 distinct CDR3 sequences, 19% seen once. Sequencing was performed on PBMCs, taken at surgery. The receptors were gathered from a male donor with early-stage non-small cell lung cancer. Both conserved end residues are trimmed from each CDR3.

v_call	j_call	cdr3_aa
TRBV9	TRBJ2-2	ASSVQASTGELF
TRBV9	TRBJ1-3	ASSVGDRVFVNTIY
TRBV27	TRBJ1-6	ASSLYWTGGSSPLH
TRBV10-3	TRBJ1-5	AISEKGFGNQPQH
TRBV14	TRBJ2-7	ASSHTEDREDEQY
TRBV13	TRBJ1-2	ASQHKPDNYGYT
TRBV15	TRBJ1-1	ATSRDQLALNTEAF
TRBV20-1	TRBJ2-3	SARAQAGLPDTQY
TRBV2	TRBJ1-6	ASSLDRGGRNSPLH
TRBV9	TRBJ1-1	ASSAVPGTEAF
TRBV19	TRBJ1-1	ASSGPGVAF
TRBV5-1	TRBJ2-2	ASSLGAGNTGELF
TRBV7-6	TRBJ2-3	ASSFFQETSTDTQY
TRBV28	TRBJ2-7	ASSWTGKLSYEQY
TRBV19	TRBJ2-2	ASPSPTNTGELF
TRBV24-1	TRBJ1-1	ATSGAEAF
TRBV29-1	TRBJ2-5	SVEDTQETQY
TRBV6-5	TRBJ1-1	ASRPTGAMNTEAF
TRBV5-1	TRBJ1-6	ASSLPGQGVSPLH
TRBV7-2	TRBJ1-1	ASSSSLGDTEAF
TRBV11-3	TRBJ2-1	ASSLGGKYNEQF
TRBV27	TRBJ2-7	ASSLSTGTGVYEQY
TRBV7-2	TRBJ2-1	ASSLKGGNEQF
TRBV7-3	TRBJ2-2	ASSLNSGATGELF
TRBV25-1	TRBJ1-1	ASSDSRQGFLSEAF
TRBV20-1	TRBJ2-2	SARDVRDNTGELF
TRBV7-9	TRBJ2-7	ASSLGQASYEQY
TRBV5-1	TRBJ1-1	ASSLGQGLTEAF
TRBV6-5	TRBJ2-7	ASSVDDRGMYEQY
TRBV24-1	TRBJ2-2	ATSDRTGVGNTGELF
TRBV27	TRBJ2-1	ASSLWTSSNEQF
TRBV3-1	TRBJ1-2	ASSQGAGGYGYT
TRBV3-1	TRBJ1-2	ASSQAPGQAYGYT
TRBV6-4	TRBJ2-3	ASSDLGRSPTQY
TRBV5-5	TRBJ2-3	AVRDRSTDTQY
TRBV27	TRBJ2-3	ASSSETRFTDTQY
TRBV7-9	TRBJ2-7	ASSLEFGSYEQY
TRBV12-3/TRBV12-4	TRBJ2-7	ASSTGLAAYEQY
TRBV6-2/TRBV6-3	TRBJ2-7	ASSRVINNAYEQY
TRBV6-1	TRBJ1-3	ASSEAGASSGNTIY
TRBV27	TRBJ1-2	ASSLRGGGYT
TRBV28	TRBJ2-3	ASSIRVTQY
TRBV7-9	TRBJ2-7	ASSLQQGSYEQY
TRBV19	TRBJ2-1	ASSGVLSAYNEQF
TRBV7-2	TRBJ2-1	ASSLAAANEQF
TRBV4-2	TRBJ2-2	ASSQVTTGELF
TRBV29-1	TRBJ2-6	SVETGSGANVLT
TRBV5-4	TRBJ2-5	ASSLAGGETQY
TRBV11-2	TRBJ1-1	ASLHVLFTEAF
TRBV11-2	TRBJ2-3	ASSLVAGDDTQY
TRBV4-2	TRBJ1-5	ASSQIDTAQPQH
TRBV28	TRBJ1-2	ASSPPGGGSYGYT
TRBV30	TRBJ2-1	AFDRGYNEQF
TRBV10-2	TRBJ1-2	ASSEYVQGTAYGYT
TRBV9	TRBJ2-3	ASSANREDTQY